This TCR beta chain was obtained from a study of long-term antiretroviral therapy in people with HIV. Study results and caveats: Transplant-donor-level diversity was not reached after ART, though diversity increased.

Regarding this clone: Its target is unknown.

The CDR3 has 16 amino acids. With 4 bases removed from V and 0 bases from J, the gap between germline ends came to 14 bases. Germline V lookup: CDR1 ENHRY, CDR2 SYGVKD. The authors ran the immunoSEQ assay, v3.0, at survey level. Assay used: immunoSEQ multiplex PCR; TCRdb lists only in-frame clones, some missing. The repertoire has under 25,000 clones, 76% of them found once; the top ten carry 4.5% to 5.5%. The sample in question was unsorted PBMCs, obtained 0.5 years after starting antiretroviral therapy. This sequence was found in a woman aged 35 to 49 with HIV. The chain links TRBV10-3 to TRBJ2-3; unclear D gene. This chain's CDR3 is CAISVVGSGSTDTQYF. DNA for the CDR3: TGTGCCATCAGTGTGGTAGGGTCTGGGAGCACAGATACGCAGTATTTT.